One and the same sample provided the 10 T cell receptor beta chains below, sequenced in a study of blood T cell repertoires in COVID-19. This table comes from immunoSEQ multiplex PCR, and its TCRdb copy is limited to in-frame clones, with some not included. The profile shows under 300,000 clones, 85% of them singletons. Sequenced material: peripheral blood. The receptors shown here come from a human donor in a cohort sampled during active COVID-19.

This chain joins TRBV7-9 and TRBJ2-3; TRBD2 aligns across 10 bases. The trim removed 8 bases at V and 5 bases at J, leaving 13 bases unmatched. Germline V gene data show CDR1 as SEHNR and CDR2 as FQNEAQ (reference sequence). The CDR3 sequence is 16 residues long. The CDR3 nucleotides read TGTGCCAGCGGCGCTAGCGGGAGTGGGTTGCAAGATACGCAGTATTTT. Amino acids: CASGASGSGLQDTQYF.

The V and J genes are TRBV6-1 and TRBJ2-7; TRBD1 matches 7 bases. CDR1 and CDR2 (germline): MNHNS, SASEGT. The CDR3 loop spans 15 amino acids. With 1 base clipped from V and 3 bases from J, the junction kept 6 bases outside the gene matches. The CDR3 DNA reads TGTGCCAGCAGTGAAGAGATGGGACAGTACTACGAGCAGTACTTC. Amino acids: CASSEEMGQYYEQYF.

The DNA of the CDR3 is TGTGCCAGCAGCTTGGGACTAGTCCCCCAGGGTGAGCAGTTCTTC. Translated: CASSLGLVPQGEQFF. The chain recombines TRBV7-2 with TRBJ2-1; 8 nucleotides line up with TRBD2. This CDR3 region has 15 residues. Germline values: CDR1 SGHTA, CDR2 FQGNSA. V was pared by 3 bases and J by 9 bases, with 10 bases of the junction left unmatched.

The rearrangement uses TRBV3-1 (or the pseudogene TRBV3-2) and TRBJ2-1; D possibly corresponds to TRBD1 (5 bases). The CDR3 is 16 residues long. Germline lookup yields CDR1 LGHDT and CDR2 YNNKEL (reference sequence). Between the trimmed V and J ends, which lost 5 bases and 1 base, there was a span of 15 bases. CDR3: CASSAPGIRSYNEQFF. The CDR3 DNA sequence: TGTGCCAGCAGCGCACCAGGGATTAGGTCCTACAATGAGCAGTTCTTC.

This chain uses TRBV3-1 (or the pseudogene TRBV3-2) with TRBJ1-1; D unresolved. This CDR3 is 12 amino acids long. Per the germline V gene, CDR1 is LGHDT and CDR2 is YNNKEL (reference sequence). V lost 1 base and J 5 bases, leaving 5 bases between the germline ends. The CDR3 nucleotides are TGTGCCAGCAGCCAAGTGAGTACTGAAGCTTTCTTT. It translates to CASSQVSTEAFF.

The chain recombines TRBV5-4 with TRBJ1-2, with 9 nucleotides matching TRBD1. Trimming cost V 1 base and J 4 bases; bases outside gene matches: 5. CDR1 SGHNT and CDR2 YYREEE come from the germline V gene (reference sequence). This CDR3 is built from 15 residues. DNA for the CDR3: TGTGCCAGCAGCTTGCGGGACAGGGTGGGCTATGGCTACACCTTC. As protein: CASSLRDRVGYGYTF.

V usage is TRBV19 and J usage is TRBJ2-1; 8 bases match TRBD2. CDR3 length equals 13 residues. V was clipped by 9 bases and J by 9 bases; unmatched bases: 10. The germline V gene encodes CDR1 LNHDA and CDR2 SQIVND (reference sequence). CDR3 sequence reads: CASRGLDGIEQFF. Written as DNA, the CDR3 is TGTGCCAGCCGGGGACTAGACGGGATTGAGCAGTTCTTC.

J is TRBJ2-1 and V is TRBV20-1; 7 positions match TRBD1. Germline values: CDR1 DFQATT, CDR2 SNEGSKA (reference sequence). CDR3 length equals 14 residues. The J segment lost 4 bases and the V segment lost 3 bases, leaving 6 bases of the junction unmatched. This CDR3 reads CSASRPGGYNEQFF. The CDR3 coding sequence is TGCAGTGCTAGTCGGCCAGGGGGTTACAATGAGCAGTTCTTC.

There are a few counts of this clone. The chain is built from TRBV13 and TRBJ2-1, with D uncertain. The CDR3 totals 16 residues. Trimming took off 5 bases at V and 6 bases at J, with 20 bases between the two ends. Germline values: CDR1 PRHDT, CDR2 FYEKMQ (reference sequence). The DNA of the CDR3 is TGTGCCAGCAGCCTAACACAGTCGAGTGGCCTCAATGAGCAGTTCTTC. Residues: CASSLTQSSGLNEQFF. Looking up the rest from reference TRBV13 and TRBJ2-1 gives the full variable domain: AAGVIQSPRHLIKEKRETATLKCYPIPRHDTVYWYQQGPGQDPQFLISFYEKMQSDKGSIPDRFSAQQFSDYHSELNMSSLELGDSALYFCASSLTQSSGLNEQFFGPGTRLTVL.

The CDR3 region has the DNA TGTGCCAGCAGTGAAGCTCGCGGGGGCGGTGGCTATGGCTACACCTTC. Protein product: CASSEARGGGGYGYTF. V gene TRBV2 combines with J gene TRBJ1-2; D perhaps matches TRBD1 (6 bases). Germline V gene lookup returns CDR1 SNHLY and CDR2 FYNNEI. The CDR3 runs to 16 residues. V was cut by 0 bases and J by 4 bases, with 15 bases left in between.